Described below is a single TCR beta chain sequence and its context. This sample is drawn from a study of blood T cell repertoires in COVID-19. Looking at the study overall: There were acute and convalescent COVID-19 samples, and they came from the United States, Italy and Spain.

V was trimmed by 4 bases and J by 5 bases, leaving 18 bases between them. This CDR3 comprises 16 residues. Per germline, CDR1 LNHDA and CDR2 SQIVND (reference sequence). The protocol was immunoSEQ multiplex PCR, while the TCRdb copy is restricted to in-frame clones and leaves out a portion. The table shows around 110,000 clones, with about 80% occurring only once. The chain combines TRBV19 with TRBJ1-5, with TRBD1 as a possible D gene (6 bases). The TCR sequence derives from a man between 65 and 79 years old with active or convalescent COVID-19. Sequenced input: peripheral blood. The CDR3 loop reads CASSTQGRIFDQPQHF. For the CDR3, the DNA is TGTGCCAGTAGTACCCAGGGGAGAATTTTCGATCAGCCCCAGCATTTT.